In this sample, the clone carrying this TCR beta chain turned up a few times. What it binds is unknown. Sequencing ends 3 residues short of the CDR3 end; the germline J gene provides the rest. The data stem from a study of T cell clonality in common variable immunodeficiency. Study results and limitations: Links between repertoire features and CVID complications were heterogeneity-limited. Reportedly, TCR beta sequences from common variable immunodeficiency showed fewer deletions and N-nucleotide insertions.

The protocol was immunoSEQ multiplex PCR, while the TCRdb copy is restricted to in-frame clones and leaves out a portion. Sampling found 50,000 to 60,000 clones, none seen once. This CDR3 is built from 18 residues. Germline-derived CDR1 and CDR2 are MNHNS and SASEGT. Sequences were obtained from peripheral blood mononuclear cells. The clonotype originates from a person aged 18 to 75 in good health. V usage is TRBV6-1 and J usage is TRBJ2-2; perhaps TRBD1 as D (5 bases). The CDR3 loop reads CASSEKGSYSSGANVLFF. The sequenced part of the CDR3 DNA is TGTGCCAGCAGTGAAAAGGGATCATATTCCTCTGGGGCCAACGTG.